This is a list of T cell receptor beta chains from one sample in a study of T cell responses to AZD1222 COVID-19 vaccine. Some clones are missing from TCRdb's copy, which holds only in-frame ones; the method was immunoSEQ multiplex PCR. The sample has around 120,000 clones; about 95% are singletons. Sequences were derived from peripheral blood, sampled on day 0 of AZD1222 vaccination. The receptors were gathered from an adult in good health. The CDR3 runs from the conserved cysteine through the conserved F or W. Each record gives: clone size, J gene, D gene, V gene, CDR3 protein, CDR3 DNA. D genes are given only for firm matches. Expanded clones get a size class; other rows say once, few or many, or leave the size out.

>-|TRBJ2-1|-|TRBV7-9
CASSSLEGAYNEQFF
TGTGCCAGCAGCTCCCTGGAGGGGGCCTACAATGAGCAGTTCTTC
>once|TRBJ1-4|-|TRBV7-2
CASSLARGTAGGNEKLFF
TGTGCCAGCAGCTTAGCGAGGGGGACGGCCGGGGGTAATGAAAAACTGTTTTTT
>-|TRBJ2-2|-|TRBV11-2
CASSLNPSGVTGELFF
TGTGCCAGCAGCTTAAATCCCTCGGGAGTCACCGGGGAGCTGTTTTTT
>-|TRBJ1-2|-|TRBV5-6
CASSAVFFEGYGYTF
TGTGCCAGCAGCGCGGTATTCTTTGAGGGCTATGGCTACACCTTC
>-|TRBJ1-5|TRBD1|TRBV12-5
CASGQGTAQPQHF
TGTGCTAGTGGACAGGGGACGGCCCAGCCCCAGCATTTT
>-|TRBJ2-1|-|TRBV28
CASSERNREQFF
TGTGCCAGCAGCGAGCGGAACAGGGAGCAGTTCTTC
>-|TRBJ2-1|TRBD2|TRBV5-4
CASSSVAGGGDEQFF
TGTGCCAGCAGCTCGGTAGCGGGGGGCGGCGATGAGCAGTTCTTC
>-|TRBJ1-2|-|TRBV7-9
CASSFGTAYGYTF
TGTGCCAGCAGCTTCGGGACGGCCTATGGCTACACCTTC
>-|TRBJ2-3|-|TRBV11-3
CASSLVEGTDTQYF
TGTGCCAGCAGCTTAGTCGAAGGCACAGATACGCAGTATTTT
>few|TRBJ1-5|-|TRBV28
CASSSTPRPPTWANQPQHF
TGTGCCAGCAGTTCTACCCCGAGACCCCCGACATGGGCCAATCAGCCCCAGCATTTT
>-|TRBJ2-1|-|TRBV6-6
CASRQGGNEQFF
TGTGCCAGCAGGCAGGGGGGGAATGAGCAGTTCTTC
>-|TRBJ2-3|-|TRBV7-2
CASSLGGLLGTDTQYF
TGTGCCAGCAGCTTAGGGGGGCTGTTGGGCACAGATACGCAGTATTTT
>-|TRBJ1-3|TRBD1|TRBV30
CAWEQGYSGNTIYF
TGTGCCTGGGAACAGGGGTACTCTGGAAACACCATATATTTT
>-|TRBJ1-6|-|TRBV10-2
CASSGPGRAYSPLHF
TGCGCCAGCAGTGGCCCTGGCAGAGCCTATTCACCCCTCCACTTT
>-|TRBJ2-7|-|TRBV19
CASSTQAGAGEQYF
TGTGCCAGTAGTACTCAGGCAGGGGCTGGCGAGCAGTACTTC
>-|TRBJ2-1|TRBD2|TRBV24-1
CATSDRGGSYNEQFF
TGTGCCACCAGTGATCGCGGGGGGTCCTACAATGAGCAGTTCTTC
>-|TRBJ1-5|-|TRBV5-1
CASRLNSNQPQHF
TGCGCCAGCAGGCTTAACAGCAATCAGCCCCAGCATTTT
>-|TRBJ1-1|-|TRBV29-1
CSVASGEAFF
TGCAGCGTCGCTAGCGGGGAAGCTTTCTTT
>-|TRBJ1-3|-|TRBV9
CASSVEKGPGNTIYF
TGTGCCAGCAGCGTAGAGAAAGGGCCTGGAAACACCATATATTTT
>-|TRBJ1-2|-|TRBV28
CASSLDGRMGSGGYTF
TGTGCCAGCAGTCTAGACGGCCGGATGGGATCGGGGGGCTACACCTTC
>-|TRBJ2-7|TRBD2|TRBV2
CASSERRGGPYEQYF
TGTGCCAGCAGTGAGAGGCGGGGGGGCCCGTACGAGCAGTACTTC
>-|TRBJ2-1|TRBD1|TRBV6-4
CASSEGTEPNEQFF
TGTGCCAGCAGTGAAGGGACAGAACCCAATGAGCAGTTCTTC
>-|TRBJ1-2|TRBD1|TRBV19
CASSTGTAYGYTF
TGTGCCAGTAGTACAGGGACAGCCTATGGCTACACCTTC
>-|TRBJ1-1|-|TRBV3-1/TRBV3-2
CASSQYWRDTEAFF
TGTGCCAGCAGCCAATATTGGAGGGACACTGAAGCTTTCTTT
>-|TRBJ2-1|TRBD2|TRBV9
CASSVAQRGSYNEQFF
TGTGCCAGCAGCGTAGCTCAGCGGGGGTCCTACAATGAGCAGTTCTTC
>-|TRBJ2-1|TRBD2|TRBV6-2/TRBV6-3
CASSYFRLADYNEQFF
TGTGCCAGCAGTTACTTCCGACTAGCTGACTACAATGAGCAGTTCTTC
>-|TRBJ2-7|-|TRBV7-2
CASSLRFGDEQYF
TGTGCCAGCAGCTTAAGGTTCGGTGACGAGCAGTACTTC
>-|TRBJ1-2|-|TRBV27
CATTGGSGYTF
TGTGCCACCACGGGAGGGAGTGGCTACACCTTC
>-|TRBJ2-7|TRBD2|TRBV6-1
CASSDASGGADEQYF
TGTGCCAGCAGTGACGCCAGCGGGGGGGCCGACGAGCAGTACTTC
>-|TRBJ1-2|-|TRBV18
CASSPQQEVLPYGYTF
TGTGCCAGCTCACCCCAACAGGAGGTTCTCCCCTATGGCTACACCTTC
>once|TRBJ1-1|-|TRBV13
CASSLQGMNTEAFF
TGTGCCAGCAGCTTACAGGGAATGAACACTGAAGCTTTCTTT
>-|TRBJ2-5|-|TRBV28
CASSLGLLMEETQYF
TGTGCCAGCAGTCTGGGACTCCTAATGGAAGAGACCCAGTACTTC
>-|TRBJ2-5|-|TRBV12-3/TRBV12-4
CASSLIETQYF
TGTGCCAGCAGTTTAATAGAGACCCAGTACTTC
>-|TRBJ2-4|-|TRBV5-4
CASSSGGGTNIAKNIQYF
TGTGCCAGCAGTTCCGGGGGCGGGACGAACATAGCCAAAAACATTCAGTACTTC
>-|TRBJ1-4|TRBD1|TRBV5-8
CASSPGQGAYATNEKLFF
TGTGCCAGCAGCCCAGGACAGGGGGCATATGCAACTAATGAAAAACTGTTTTTT
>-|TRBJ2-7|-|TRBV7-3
CASSLGAGDYEQYF
TGTGCCAGCAGCTTAGGGGCAGGGGACTACGAGCAGTACTTC
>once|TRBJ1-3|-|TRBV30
CAWRYRTGFSGNTIYF
TGTGCCTGGAGGTATAGGACGGGATTCTCTGGAAACACCATATATTTT
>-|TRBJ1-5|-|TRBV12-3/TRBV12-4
CASKGWTNQPQHF
TGTGCCAGCAAGGGTTGGACCAATCAGCCCCAGCATTTT
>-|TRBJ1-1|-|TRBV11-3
CASSPGRGVVTEAFF
TGTGCCAGCAGCCCAGGCCGGGGGGTAGTCACTGAAGCTTTCTTT
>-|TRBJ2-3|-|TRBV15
CATSSSLRTLINSRVTDTQYF
TGTGCCACCAGCAGTTCTCTGAGGACCTTAATCAATTCGCGAGTGACAGATACGCAGTATTTT
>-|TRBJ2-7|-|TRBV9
CASSVNMREQYF
TGTGCCAGCAGCGTAAATATGAGGGAGCAGTACTTC
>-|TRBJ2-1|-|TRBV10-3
CAISDPGGATDPSYNEQFF
TGTGCCATCAGTGACCCAGGAGGGGCTACCGACCCAAGTTACAATGAGCAGTTCTTC
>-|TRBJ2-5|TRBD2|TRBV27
CASSLAGVQETQYF
TGTGCCAGCAGTTTAGCGGGGGTACAAGAGACCCAGTACTTC
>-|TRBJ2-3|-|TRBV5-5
CASSLGAGADTQYF
TGTGCCAGCAGCTTGGGAGCAGGGGCAGATACGCAGTATTTT
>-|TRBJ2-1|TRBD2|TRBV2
CASSALAGINEQFF
TGTGCCAGCAGTGCACTAGCGGGGATCAATGAGCAGTTCTTC
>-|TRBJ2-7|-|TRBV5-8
CASSPANKHEQYF
TGTGCCAGCAGCCCGGCCAATAAGCACGAGCAGTACTTC
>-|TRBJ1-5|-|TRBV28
CASTGQFSQPQHF
TGTGCCAGCACGGGTCAGTTCAGTCAGCCCCAGCATTTT
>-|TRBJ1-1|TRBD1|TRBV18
CASSASQTGDSEAFF
TGTGCCAGCTCAGCCTCTCAGACAGGGGACTCTGAAGCTTTCTTT